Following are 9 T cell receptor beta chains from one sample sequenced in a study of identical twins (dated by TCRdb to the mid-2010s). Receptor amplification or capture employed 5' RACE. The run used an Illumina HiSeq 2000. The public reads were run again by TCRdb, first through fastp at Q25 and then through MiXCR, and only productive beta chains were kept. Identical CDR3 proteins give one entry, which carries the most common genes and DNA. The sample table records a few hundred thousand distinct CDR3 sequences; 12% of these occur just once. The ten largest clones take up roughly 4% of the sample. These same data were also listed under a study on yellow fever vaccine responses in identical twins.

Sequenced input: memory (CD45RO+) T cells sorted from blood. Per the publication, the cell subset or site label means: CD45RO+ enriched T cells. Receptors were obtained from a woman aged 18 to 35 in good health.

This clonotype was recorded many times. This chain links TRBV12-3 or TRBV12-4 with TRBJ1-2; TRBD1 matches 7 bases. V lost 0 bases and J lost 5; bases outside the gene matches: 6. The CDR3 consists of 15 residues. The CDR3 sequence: CASSLASGGIYGYTF. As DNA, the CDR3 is TGTGCCAGCAGTTTAGCTTCAGGGGGGATTTATGGCTACACCTTC.

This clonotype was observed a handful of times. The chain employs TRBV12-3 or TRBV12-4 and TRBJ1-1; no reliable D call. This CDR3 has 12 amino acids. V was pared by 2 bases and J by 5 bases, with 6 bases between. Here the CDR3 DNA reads TGTGCCAGCAGTTTAAGGTGGACTGAAGCTTTCTTT. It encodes CASSLRWTEAFF.

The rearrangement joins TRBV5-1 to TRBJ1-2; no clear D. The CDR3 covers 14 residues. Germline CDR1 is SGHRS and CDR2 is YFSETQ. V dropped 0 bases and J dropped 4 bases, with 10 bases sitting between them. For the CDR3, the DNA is TGCGCCAGCAGCTTGGCCGAGGATGTCTATGGCTACACCTTC. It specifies CASSLAEDVYGYTF.

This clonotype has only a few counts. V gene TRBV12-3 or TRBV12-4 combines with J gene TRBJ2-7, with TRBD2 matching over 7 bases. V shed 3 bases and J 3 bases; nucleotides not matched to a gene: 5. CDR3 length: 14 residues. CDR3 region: CASSLGEGNYEQYF. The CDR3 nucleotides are TGTGCCAGCAGTTTGGGGGAGGGGAACTACGAGCAGTACTTC.

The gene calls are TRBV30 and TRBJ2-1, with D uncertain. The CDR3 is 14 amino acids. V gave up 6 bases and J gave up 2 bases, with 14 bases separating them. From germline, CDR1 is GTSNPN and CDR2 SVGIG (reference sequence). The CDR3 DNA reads TGTGCCTGCACGGGTCTCGGCGCCTACAATGAGCAGTTCTTC. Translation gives CACTGLGAYNEQFF. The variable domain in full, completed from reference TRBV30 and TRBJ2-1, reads SQTIHQWPATLVQPVGSPLSLECTVEGTSNPNLYWYRQAAGRGLQLLFYSVGIGQISSEVPQNLSASRPQDRQFILSSKKLLLSDSGFYLCACTGLGAYNEQFFGPGTRLTVL.

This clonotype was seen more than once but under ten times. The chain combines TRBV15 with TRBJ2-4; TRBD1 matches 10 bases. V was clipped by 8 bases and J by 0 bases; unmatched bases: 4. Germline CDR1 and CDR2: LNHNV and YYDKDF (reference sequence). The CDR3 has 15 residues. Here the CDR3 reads CATGGTGEAKNIQYF. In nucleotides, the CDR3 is TGTGCCACCGGAGGGACAGGGGAAGCCAAAAACATTCAGTACTTC.

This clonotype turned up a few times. The CDR3 protein is CASSKGGIAGEGYEQYF. The CDR3 region has the DNA TGTGCCAGCAGCAAAGGGGGAATCGCGGGAGAAGGCTACGAGCAGTACTTC. The rearrangement links TRBV21-1 to TRBJ2-7; TRBD2, the table's D call, lacks a check against the DNA. TRBV21-1 is recorded as a pseudogene. This CDR3 is 17 amino acids long.

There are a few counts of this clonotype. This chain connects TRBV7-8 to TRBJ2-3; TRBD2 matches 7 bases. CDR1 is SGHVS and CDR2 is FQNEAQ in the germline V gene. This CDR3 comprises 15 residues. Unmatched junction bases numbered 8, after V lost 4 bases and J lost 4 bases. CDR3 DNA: TGTGCCAGCAGCTCGTGGGACGCGGGGGCAGATACGCAGTATTTT. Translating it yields CASSSWDAGADTQYF.

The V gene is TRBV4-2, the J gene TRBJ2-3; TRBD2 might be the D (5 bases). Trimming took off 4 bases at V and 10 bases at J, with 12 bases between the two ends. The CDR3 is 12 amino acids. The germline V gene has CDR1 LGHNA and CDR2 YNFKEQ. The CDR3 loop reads CASSPEGRAQYF. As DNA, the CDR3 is TGTGCCAGCAGCCCCGAGGGTAGGGCGCAGTATTTT.